This note documents a single T cell receptor (beta chain) sequence. Its antigen target is currently unknown. Base qualities are not at hand, and no much larger clone is one base apart. The data stem from a study of cytomegalovirus exposure and HLA in healthy donors listed by TCRdb under 2017. General notes on the study: According to an earlier analysis of several hundred of the donors, 150 million to 200 million T cells yielded approximately 120 million unique TCR beta sequences and about 300 Gb of sequence data. An early release covering 500 to 750 HLA-typed donors comprised roughly 300 gigabases of sequencing data and around 86 million unique TCR sequences. Of the roughly 400 genotyped donors, 75% to 85% were placed in the genetic ancestry cluster associated with self-reported Caucasian donors. The aim of the study was to test whether cataloging public T cell receptors could identify signatures of past pathogen exposure. The T cell repertoires of under 750 subjects were profiled by immunosequencing and related to cytomegalovirus serostatus. Besides the first cohort of hundreds of subjects, a separate validation cohort made up of about 120 different subjects was used. To predict cytomegalovirus infection status, the study brought together high-throughput TCR immunosequencing, statistical association of individual TCRs with disease status, and machine learning. A later analysis re-examined previously published TCR beta repertoires from over 500 donors and added high-resolution HLA genotyping to investigate patterns of TCR occurrence. Rather than using new phenotypic data, the later analysis identified candidate immune exposures from TCR beta sequences and from how often those sequences occurred across donors. To decide whether each TCR beta V gene segment behaved as functional or pseudogenic, an earlier analysis of fewer than 750 of the donors relied on high-throughput TCR beta sequencing. Donor age, sex, ethnicity and CMV serostatus were compiled together with the repertoire data. A later genetic analysis took genome-wide SNP genotypes for about 55% of the 666 donors and used that subset as a discovery cohort. All discovery cohort repertoires had been generated using a single sequencing platform. Class I and class II HLA loci were covered by the typing at four-digit resolution. The number of typed donors differed by locus: about 620-630 for A, B, C, DRB1 and DQB1; approximately 520 for DQA1; some 590 for DPA1; and around 490 for DPB1. Roughly five DR-DQ haplotypes were handled as single units for association and clustering, since linkage in the cohort was strong. On average, roughly 240,000 unique TCR beta nucleotide sequences were sequenced per donor among roughly 430 genotyped donors of the cohort, with roughly 18% of those sequences being non-productive. Overall study outcomes, separate from this receptor: The study gave a list of some 150 TCR beta chains associated with cytomegalovirus. An earlier analysis of roughly 570 of the donors showed that most TCR beta V segments appeared in productive rearrangements either about 87% or about 30% of the time, which broadly matched IMGT annotations. While some public TCRs were present in many individuals, most TCR sequences turned up only very rarely across donors. Because some donors lacked HLA typing at each locus, the association tests relied only on the typed subset. Compared with the approximately 670-donor mean, donors in an Asian-associated ancestry cluster had fewer N-insertions in productive TCRs, according to a later genetic analysis. In a later analysis, HLA-associated TCR beta chains showed more clonal expansion and lower generation probabilities than non-associated chains that were equally common. Linkage disequilibrium might explain the correlated functional status among segregating V segments, but an unknown experimental factor could not be ruled out. V-gene and J-gene trimming of TCR beta chains was associated with a missense DCLRE1C variant in a later genetic analysis, and the association was replicated in an independent cohort. At a false discovery rate of 0.05, a later analysis linked under 20,000 TCR beta sequences to specific HLA alleles. About 17 rarely observed V segments, including chromosome 9 orphons, were excluded from the earlier analysis of about 600 of the donors because counts were too low. A further reported finding was that TCR beta sequences accurately predicted the HLA-A and HLA-B alleles for most subjects in the first cohort. In both the original and validation cohorts, the classifier was reported to diagnose cytomegalovirus status with high specificity and sensitivity. This cohort had only TCR beta chains sequenced, and the lack of alpha or paired-chain data limited which features could be detected. Three of the identified cytomegalovirus-associated TCR beta chains were confirmed in vitro to be specific for cytomegalovirus antigens. Roughly uniform sequencing depth across donors was assumed in presence/absence analyses, although this assumption may not hold. It was suggested by the authors that the approach could potentially be generalized to other disease states and immunological phenotypes. A cluster of highly shared sequence variants was judged likely to be a technical artifact of the sequencing pipeline. In a later analysis, TCR association rates were found to vary across HLA loci, with the most associated TCRs seen for DRB1 alleles and the fewest for HLA-C alleles. When HLA alleles, especially DR and DQ, strongly co-occurred, TCR associations were difficult to assign to individual alleles. A later analysis found that most CMV-associated TCR beta chains appeared HLA-restricted, with HLA associations seemingly driven largely by CMV exposure. According to a later analysis, parvovirus B19, influenza, CMV and Epstein-Barr virus appeared linked to several top co-occurrence clusters. Because the 87-base-pair reads could not distinguish some IMGT-functional V segments, including TRBV6-2 and TRBV6-3, those segments were excluded. CMV serostatus was the only immune exposure information available for the cohort.

Clipping removes 9 bases from V and 1 base from J, with 4 as the unmatched junction base count. CDR1 KGHSH and CDR2 LQKENI are derived from the germline V gene. The CDR3 runs 14 amino acids, cysteine and phenylalanine included. Only the CDR3 part of the read is kept: 42 bases, read in frame from the first base. Library prep was done by the immunoSEQ multiplex PCR assay. A mixture of 60 forward primers for TCR Vbeta segments and 13 reverse primers for TCR Jbeta segments was used in the multiplex PCR. Amplification of the CDR3 region of rearranged TCR beta genes was performed with a multiplex PCR assay on genomic DNA. Amplified TCR beta libraries were sequenced as 87-base-pair reads on the Illumina HiSeq System. The source study handled its data this way. In a later analysis, roughly 80 million unique TCR beta chains were counted across the approximately 620 repertoires, and around 10 million of these chains were shared by at least two donors. To remove PCR and sequencing errors, raw reads were error-corrected and collapsed into unique sequences using a nearest-neighbor algorithm that merged closely related sequences. V, D and J gene segments were assigned by aligning CDR3 sequences to IMGT reference sequences. For a sequence to be retained, at least a six-nucleotide match to both a V gene segment and a J gene segment was required. Rearrangements were classified as productive when the CDR3 lacked stop codons and remained in frame with V and J, and all other rearrangements were classified as non-productive. Following IMGT convention, CDR3 was defined as the stretch from the second conserved V-encoded cysteine up to the conserved J-encoded phenylalanine. The earlier analysis of a few hundred of the donors excluded any sequence lacking an unambiguous match to a single V gene segment. An earlier analysis of around 600 of the donors classified V segments as functional when productive rearrangements were above 56.7% and as segregating when the standard deviation between donors was above 5%. A statistical classification framework was developed to diagnose cytomegalovirus status using the catalog of TCR beta chain sequences. In a later analysis, V and J genes were assigned by comparing TCR nucleotide sequences against IMGT/GENE-DB human TR gene sequences. A later analysis assigned CDR3 sequences and most-parsimonious VDJ recombination scenarios with the TCRdist pipeline. In a later analysis, each TCR beta chain was defined by its CDR3 amino acid sequence together with its V-gene family, and reads without a unique V-gene family were excluded. A later analysis removed 500 to 600 highly shared, low-generation-probability nucleotide sequences to deal with suspected cross-contamination and a sequencing artifact. A later analysis calculated a clonal expansion index for each public chain from normalized within-repertoire ranks of inferred template counts. In a later analysis, generation probabilities were computed using a VDJ recombination model fitted to out-of-frame rearrangements, and the results were checked against IGoR. In a later analysis, hypergeometric tests were used to score TCR-TCR, TCR-HLA and TCR-CMV co-occurrence, with a repertoire-size bias correction applied to TCR pairs. To estimate false discovery rates, a later analysis permuted the HLA or CMV assignments 20 times. In a later analysis, co-occurring TCRs were grouped using DBSCAN, and TCRdist sequence similarity was added for clustering within HLA-allele-positive subsets. Repertoires with fewer than 30,000 or more than 120,000 public chains were left out of co-occurrence clustering, as were about 5 repertoires with anomalous nucleotide sharing. This immuneACCESS table, as held by TCRdb, lists in-frame sequences with V and J called but not all clones. Of the missing ones, under half trace to an unresolved V gene in checked studies; the others have no known cause. D and trimming come from the DNA, and the V and J calls and clone size come from that table. This sample holds 150,000 to 200,000 clones; 75% were observed only once. The ten biggest clones cover roughly 7.6% of the sample.

The cohort consisted of 600 to 700 healthy bone marrow donors. Cohort members were all nominally healthy when sampled, although unrecorded immune exposures were likely present. The donor tested CMV seropositive, placing the donor among the approximately 290 seropositive members of the cohort. Each donor provided a peripheral blood sample, and peripheral blood mononuclear cells were used for TCR beta sequencing. The Qiagen DNeasy Blood Extraction Kit was used to extract genomic DNA from the blood cell samples. Sequencing used PBMCs. The clonotype comes from a woman in her 40s in good health and CMV-seropositive. The V and J genes are TRBV18 and TRBJ1-1; the central 11 bases match TRBD1. The CDR3: CASSGTGGNTEAFF. The bases are TGTGCCAGTTCCGGGACAGGGGGGAACACTGAAGCTTTCTTT. Here the CDR3 is joined to the reference TRBV18 and TRBJ1-1 genes, and the full variable domain is: NAGVMQNPRHLVRRRGQEARLRCSPMKGHSHVYWYRQLPEEGLKFMVYLQKENIIDESGMPKERFSAEFPKEGPSILRIQQVVRGDSAAYFCASSGTGGNTEAFFGQGTRLTVV.